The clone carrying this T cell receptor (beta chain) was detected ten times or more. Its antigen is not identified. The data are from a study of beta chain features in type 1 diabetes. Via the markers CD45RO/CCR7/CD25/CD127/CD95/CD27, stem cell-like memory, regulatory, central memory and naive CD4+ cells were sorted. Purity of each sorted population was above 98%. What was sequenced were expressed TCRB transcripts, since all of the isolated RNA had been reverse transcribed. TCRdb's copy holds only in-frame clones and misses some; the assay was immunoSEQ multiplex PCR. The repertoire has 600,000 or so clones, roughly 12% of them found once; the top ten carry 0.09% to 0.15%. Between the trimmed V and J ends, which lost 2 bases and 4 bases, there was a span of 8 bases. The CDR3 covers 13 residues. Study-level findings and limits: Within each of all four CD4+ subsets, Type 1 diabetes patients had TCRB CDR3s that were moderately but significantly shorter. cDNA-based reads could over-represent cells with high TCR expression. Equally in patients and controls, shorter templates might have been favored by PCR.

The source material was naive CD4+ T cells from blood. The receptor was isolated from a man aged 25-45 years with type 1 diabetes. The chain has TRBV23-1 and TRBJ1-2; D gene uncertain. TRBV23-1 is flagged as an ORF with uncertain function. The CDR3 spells CASSQGKSYGYTF. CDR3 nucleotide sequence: TGCGCCAGCAGTCAAGGGAAGTCCTATGGCTACACCTTC.